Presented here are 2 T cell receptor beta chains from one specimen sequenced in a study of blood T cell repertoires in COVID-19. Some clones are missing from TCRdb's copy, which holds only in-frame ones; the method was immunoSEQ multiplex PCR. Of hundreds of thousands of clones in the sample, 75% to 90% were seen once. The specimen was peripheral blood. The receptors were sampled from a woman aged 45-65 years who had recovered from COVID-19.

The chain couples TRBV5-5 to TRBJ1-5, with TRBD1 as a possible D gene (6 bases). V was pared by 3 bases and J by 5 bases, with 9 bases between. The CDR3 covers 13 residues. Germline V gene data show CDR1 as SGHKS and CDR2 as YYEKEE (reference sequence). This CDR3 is CASSSTGHQPQHF. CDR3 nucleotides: TGTGCCAGCAGCTCGACAGGTCATCAGCCCCAGCATTTT. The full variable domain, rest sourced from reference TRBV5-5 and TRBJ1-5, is DAGVTQSPTHLIKTRGQQVTLRCSPISGHKSVSWYQQVLGQGPQFIFQYYEKEERGRGNFPDRFSARQFPNYSSELNVNALLLGDSALYLCASSSTGHQPQHFGDGTRLSIL.

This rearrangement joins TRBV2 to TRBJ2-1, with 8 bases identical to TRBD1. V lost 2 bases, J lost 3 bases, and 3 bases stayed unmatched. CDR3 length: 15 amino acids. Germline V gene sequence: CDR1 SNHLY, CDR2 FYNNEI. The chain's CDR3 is CASSERQGSYNEQFF. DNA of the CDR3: TGTGCCAGCAGTGAACGACAGGGGAGCTACAATGAGCAGTTCTTC. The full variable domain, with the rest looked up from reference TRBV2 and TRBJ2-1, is EPEVTQTPSHQVTQMGQEVILRCVPISNHLYFYWYRQILGQKVEFLVSFYNNEISEKSEIFDDQFSVERPDGSNFTLKIRSTKLEDSAMYFCASSERQGSYNEQFFGPGTRLTVL.